One sample yielded the 2 T cell receptor beta chains listed below, sequenced in a study of identical twins. TCRdb redid the calling of the 5' RACE reads with MiXCR, one entry per CDR3 protein. The sample has hundreds of thousands of distinct CDR3 sequences; roughly 6% are singletons. Input material: naive T cells sorted from blood. Receptor source: a young man in good health.

This clonotype was seen at least ten times. V and J are TRBV10-2 and TRBJ2-1; 14 bases are shared with TRBD2. The germline gives CDR1 WSHSY, CDR2 SAAADI. This CDR3 spans 19 amino acids. Trimming at V came to 3 bases and at J to 6 bases, leaving 13 bases not matched to a gene. The CDR3 DNA reads TGCGCCAGCAGTGATGGGACTAGCGGGAGTAGTTTCCCCCGCAATGAGCAGTTCTTC. Translation: CASSDGTSGSSFPRNEQFF.

The chain links TRBV2 to TRBJ2-7, with a weak D call TRBD2 (5 bases). CDR1 and CDR2 (germline): SNHLY, FYNNEI. Trimming pared 6 bases from V and 0 bases from J, leaving 9 bases between. The CDR3 covers 13 residues. CDR3 nucleotide sequence: TGTGCCAGCAGCACCGGGGTCTCCTACGAGCAGTACGTC. Protein sequence: CASSTGVSYEQYV.